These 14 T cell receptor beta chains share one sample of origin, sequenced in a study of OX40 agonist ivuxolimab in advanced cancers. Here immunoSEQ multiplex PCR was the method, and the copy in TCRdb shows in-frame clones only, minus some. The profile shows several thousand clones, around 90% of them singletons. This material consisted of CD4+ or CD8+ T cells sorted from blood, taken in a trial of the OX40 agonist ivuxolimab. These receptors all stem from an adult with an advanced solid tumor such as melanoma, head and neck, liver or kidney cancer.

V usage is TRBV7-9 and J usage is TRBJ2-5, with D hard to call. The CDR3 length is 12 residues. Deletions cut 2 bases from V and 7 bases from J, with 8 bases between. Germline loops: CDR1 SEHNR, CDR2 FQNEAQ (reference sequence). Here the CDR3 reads CASSLNIGTQYF. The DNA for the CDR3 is TGTGCCAGCAGCTTAAATATCGGGACCCAGTACTTC.

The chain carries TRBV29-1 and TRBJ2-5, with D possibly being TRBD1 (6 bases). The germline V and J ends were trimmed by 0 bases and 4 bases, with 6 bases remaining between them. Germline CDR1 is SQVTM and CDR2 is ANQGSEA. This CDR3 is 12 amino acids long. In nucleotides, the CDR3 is TGCAGCGTTGAAGAGGGGGCAGAGACCCAGTACTTC. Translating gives CSVEEGAETQYF.

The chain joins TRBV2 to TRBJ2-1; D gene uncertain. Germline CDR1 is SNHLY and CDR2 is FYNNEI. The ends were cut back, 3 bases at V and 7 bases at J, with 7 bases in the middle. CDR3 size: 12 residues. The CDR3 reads CASSDAANEQFF. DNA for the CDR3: TGTGCCAGCAGTGACGCGGCTAATGAGCAGTTCTTC.

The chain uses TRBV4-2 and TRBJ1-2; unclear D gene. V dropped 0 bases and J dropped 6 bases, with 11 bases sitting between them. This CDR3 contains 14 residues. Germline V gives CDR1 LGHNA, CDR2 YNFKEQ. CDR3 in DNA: TGTGCCAGCAGCCAAGATCAAAGGGCCGATGGCTACACCTTC. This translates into CASSQDQRADGYTF.

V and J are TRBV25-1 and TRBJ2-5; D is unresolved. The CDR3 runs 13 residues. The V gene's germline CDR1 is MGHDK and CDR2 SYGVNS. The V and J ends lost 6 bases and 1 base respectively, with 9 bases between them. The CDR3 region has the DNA TGTGCCAGCAGCCGGTCAGGCCAAGAGACCCAGTACTTC. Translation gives CASSRSGQETQYF.

The CDR3 protein is CASSFKTGRGYV. In nucleotides, the CDR3 is TGTGCCAGCAGTTTTAAAACAGGGAGGGGGTACGTC. This chain connects TRBV2 to TRBJ2-7; tentatively, D is TRBD2 (7 bases). Between the trimmed V and J ends, which lost 5 bases and 12 bases, there was a span of 17 bases. The germline V gene has CDR1 SNHLY and CDR2 FYNNEI. The length of the CDR3 is 12 residues.

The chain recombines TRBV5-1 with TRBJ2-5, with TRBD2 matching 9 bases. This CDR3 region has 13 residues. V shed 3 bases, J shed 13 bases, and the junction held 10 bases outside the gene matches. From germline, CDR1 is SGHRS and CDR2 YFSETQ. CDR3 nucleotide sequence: TGCGCCAGCAGCTGGGCGGGGAGCGGGAGGCCGTACTTC. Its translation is CASSWAGSGRPYF. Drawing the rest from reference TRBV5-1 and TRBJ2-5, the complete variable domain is KAGVTQTPRYLIKTRGQQVTLSCSPISGHRSVSWYQQTPGQGLQFLFEYFSETQRNKGNFPGRFSGRQFSNSRSEMNVSTLELGDSALYLCASSWAGSGRPYFGPGTRLLVL.

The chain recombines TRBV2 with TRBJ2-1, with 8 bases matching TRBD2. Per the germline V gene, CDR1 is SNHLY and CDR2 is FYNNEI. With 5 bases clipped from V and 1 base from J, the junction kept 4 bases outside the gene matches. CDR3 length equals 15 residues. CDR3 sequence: CASSRSGSSYNEQFF. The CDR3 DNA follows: TGTGCCAGCAGTCGGAGCGGGAGTTCCTACAATGAGCAGTTCTTC.

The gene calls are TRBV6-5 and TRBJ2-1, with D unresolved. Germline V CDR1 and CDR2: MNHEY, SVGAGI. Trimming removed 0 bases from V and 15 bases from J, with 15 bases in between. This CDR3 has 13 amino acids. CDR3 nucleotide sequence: TGTGCCAGCAGTTACTCAGGTGGGCGAACATCGTTCTTC. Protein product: CASSYSGGRTSFF.

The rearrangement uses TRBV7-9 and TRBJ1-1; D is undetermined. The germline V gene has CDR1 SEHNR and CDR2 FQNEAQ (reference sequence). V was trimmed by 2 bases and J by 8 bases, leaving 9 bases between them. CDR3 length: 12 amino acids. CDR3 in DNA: TGTGCCAGCAGCTTACAACCGTACGAAGCTTTCTTT. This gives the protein CASSLQPYEAFF.

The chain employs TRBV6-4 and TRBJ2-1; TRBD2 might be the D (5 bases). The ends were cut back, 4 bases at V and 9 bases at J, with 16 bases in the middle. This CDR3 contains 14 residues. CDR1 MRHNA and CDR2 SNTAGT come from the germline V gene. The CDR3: CASSVLLGIGEQFF. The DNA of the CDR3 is TGTGCCAGCAGTGTCTTACTAGGCATAGGTGAGCAGTTCTTC.

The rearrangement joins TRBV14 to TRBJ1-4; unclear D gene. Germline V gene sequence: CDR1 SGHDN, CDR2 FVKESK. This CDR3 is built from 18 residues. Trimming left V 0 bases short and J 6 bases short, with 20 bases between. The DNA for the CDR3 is TGTGCCAGCAGCCAAGAATTAGGGTTACTCGGAGCTGATGAAAAACTGTTTTTT. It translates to CASSQELGLLGADEKLFF.

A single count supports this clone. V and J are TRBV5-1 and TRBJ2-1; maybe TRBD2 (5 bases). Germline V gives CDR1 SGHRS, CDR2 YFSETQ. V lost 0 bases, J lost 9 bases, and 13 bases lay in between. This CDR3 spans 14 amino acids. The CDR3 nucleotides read TGCGCCAGCAGCTTGGTTGGTCGGGGAGTTGAGCAGTTCTTC. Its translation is CASSLVGRGVEQFF.

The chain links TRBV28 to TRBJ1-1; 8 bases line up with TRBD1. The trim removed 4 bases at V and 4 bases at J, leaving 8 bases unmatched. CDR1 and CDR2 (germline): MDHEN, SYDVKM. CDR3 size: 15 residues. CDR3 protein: CASSYLTGASTEAFF. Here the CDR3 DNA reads TGTGCCAGCAGTTACCTGACAGGGGCGTCCACTGAAGCTTTCTTT.